The T cell receptor beta chain described here comes from a study of T-cell reconstitution after alpha-beta-depleted transplantation in children. This clonotype was picked up one time. Unique molecular identifiers were incorporated into the prepared TCRbeta library. TCRdb called the PCR reads again in MiXCR, with one record for every CDR3 protein. Of some 310,000 distinct CDR3 sequences listed, over 20% were seen once; the top ten hold over 9.5%. Germline V lookup: CDR1 MGHDK, CDR2 SYGVNS. The V gene lost 3 bases and the J gene lost 4 bases, with 10 bases spanning the gap. CDR3 length equals 14 residues.

The sequence derives from a male patient younger than 18 who had a stem cell transplant for acute lymphoblastic leukemia, so the T cells may come from the graft donor. This chain uses TRBV25-1 with TRBJ1-3; D is unresolved. Sample: PBMCs, mostly from graft donor cells, taken 180 days after TCRalphabeta/CD19-depleted stem cell transplant. The CDR3 DNA sequence: TGTGCCAGCAGTGATCGCAGGATCGGAAACACCATATATTTT. Amino acids: CASSDRRIGNTIYF.